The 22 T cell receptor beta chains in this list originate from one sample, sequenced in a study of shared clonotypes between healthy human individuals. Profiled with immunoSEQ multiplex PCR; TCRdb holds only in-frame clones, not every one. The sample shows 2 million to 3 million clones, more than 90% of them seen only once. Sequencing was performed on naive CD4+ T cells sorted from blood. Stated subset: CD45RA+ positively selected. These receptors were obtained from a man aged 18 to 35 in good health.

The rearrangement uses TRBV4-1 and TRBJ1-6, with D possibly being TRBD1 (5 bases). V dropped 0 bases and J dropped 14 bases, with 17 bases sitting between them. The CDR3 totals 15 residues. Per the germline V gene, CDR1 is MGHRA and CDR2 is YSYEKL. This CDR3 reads CASSQDLPGSITLHF. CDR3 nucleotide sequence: TGCGCCAGCAGCCAAGATCTGCCAGGGAGTATTACCCTCCACTTT.

The CDR3 spells CASLRGGNYEQFF. The CDR3 nucleotides are TGTGCCAGCCTGCGTGGAGGGAACTATGAGCAGTTCTTC. This sequence joins TRBV2 and TRBJ2-1; a weak D match, TRBD2 (6 bases). This CDR3 is built from 13 residues. Deletions cut 8 bases from V and 8 bases from J, with 16 bases between. CDR1 and CDR2 (germline): SNHLY, FYNNEI.

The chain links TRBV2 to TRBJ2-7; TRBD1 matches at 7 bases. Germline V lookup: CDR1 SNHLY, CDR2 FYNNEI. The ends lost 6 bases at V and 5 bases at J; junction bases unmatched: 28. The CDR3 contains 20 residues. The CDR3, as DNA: TGTGCCAGCAGAGGGCCGGGCAGGGCCGACTCCCACAGGGGCGATAACGAGCAGTACTTC. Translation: CASRGPGRADSHRGDNEQYF.

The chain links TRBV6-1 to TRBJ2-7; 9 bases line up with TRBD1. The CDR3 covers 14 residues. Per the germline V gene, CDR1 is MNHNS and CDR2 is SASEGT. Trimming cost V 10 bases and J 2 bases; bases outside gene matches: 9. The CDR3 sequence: CATLQGAFPYEQYF. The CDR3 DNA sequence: TGTGCCACCCTACAGGGGGCATTTCCCTACGAGCAGTACTTC.

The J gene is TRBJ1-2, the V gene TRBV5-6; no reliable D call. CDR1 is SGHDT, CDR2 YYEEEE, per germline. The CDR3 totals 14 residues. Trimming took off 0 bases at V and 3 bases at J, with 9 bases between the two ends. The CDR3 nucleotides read TGTGCCAGCAGCTTGGGGGGTGAGGACTATGGCTACACCTTC. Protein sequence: CASSLGGEDYGYTF.

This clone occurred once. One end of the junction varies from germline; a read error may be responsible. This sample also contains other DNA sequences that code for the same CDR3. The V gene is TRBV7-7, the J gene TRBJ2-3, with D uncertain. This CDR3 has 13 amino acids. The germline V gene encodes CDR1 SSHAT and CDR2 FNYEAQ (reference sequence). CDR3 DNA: TGTGCTAGCAGCTTAGCCGGCGCAGATACGCAGTATTTT. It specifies CASSLAGADTQYF. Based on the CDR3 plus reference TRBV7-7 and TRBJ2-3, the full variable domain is GAGVSQSPRYKVTKRGQDVTLRCDPISSHATLYWYQQALGQGPEFLTYFNYEAQPDKSGLPSDRFSAERPEGSISTLTIQRTEQRDSAMYRCASSLAGADTQYFGPGTRLTVL.

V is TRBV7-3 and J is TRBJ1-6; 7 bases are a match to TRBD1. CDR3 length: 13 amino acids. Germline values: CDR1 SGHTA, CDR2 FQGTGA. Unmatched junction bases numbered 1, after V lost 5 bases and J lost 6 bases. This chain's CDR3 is CASSDRANSPLHF. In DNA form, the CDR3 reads TGTGCCAGCAGCGACAGGGCTAATTCACCCCTCCACTTT.

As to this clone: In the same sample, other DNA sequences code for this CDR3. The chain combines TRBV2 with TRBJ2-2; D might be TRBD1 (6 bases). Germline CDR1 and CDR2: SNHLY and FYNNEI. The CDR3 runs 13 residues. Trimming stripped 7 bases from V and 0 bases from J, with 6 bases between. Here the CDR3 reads CASKGANTGELFF. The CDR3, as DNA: TGTGCCAGCAAGGGGGCGAACACCGGGGAGCTGTTTTTT.

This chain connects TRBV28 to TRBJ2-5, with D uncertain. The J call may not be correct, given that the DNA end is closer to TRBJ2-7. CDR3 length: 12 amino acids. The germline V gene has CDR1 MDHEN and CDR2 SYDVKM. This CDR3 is CASSPFGYEQYF. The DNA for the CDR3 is TGTGCCAGCAGTCCCTTTGGGTACGAGCAGTACTTC.

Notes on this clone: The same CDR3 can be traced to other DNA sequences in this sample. CDR3 nucleotide sequence: TGTGCCTGGAGTGAGGGAGGCGGTTCACCCCTCCACTTT. This codes for CAWSEGGGSPLHF. This chain links TRBV30 with TRBJ1-6; D uncertain. The CDR3 is 13 residues long. Trimming took off 1 base at V and 9 bases at J, with 10 bases between the two ends. Germline-derived CDR1 and CDR2 are GTSNPN and SVGIG (reference sequence).

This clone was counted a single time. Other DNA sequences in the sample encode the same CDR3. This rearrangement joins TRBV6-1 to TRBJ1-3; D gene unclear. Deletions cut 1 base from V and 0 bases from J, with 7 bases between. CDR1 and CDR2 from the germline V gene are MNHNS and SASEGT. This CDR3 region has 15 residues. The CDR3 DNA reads TGTGCCAGCAGTGAAGGAACAGCCTCTGGAAACACCATATATTTT. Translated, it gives CASSEGTASGNTIYF.

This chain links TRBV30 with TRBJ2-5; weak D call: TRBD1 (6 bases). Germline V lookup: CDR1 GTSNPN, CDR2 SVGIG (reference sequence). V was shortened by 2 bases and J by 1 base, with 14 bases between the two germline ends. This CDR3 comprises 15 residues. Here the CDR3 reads CAWSLGQSLQETQYF. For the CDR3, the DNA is TGTGCCTGGAGTCTAGGACAGTCCCTCCAAGAGACCCAGTACTTC. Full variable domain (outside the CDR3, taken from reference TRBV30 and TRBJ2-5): SQTIHQWPATLVQPVGSPLSLECTVEGTSNPNLYWYRQAAGRGLQLLFYSVGIGQISSEVPQNLSASRPQDRQFILSSKKLLLSDSGFYLCAWSLGQSLQETQYFGPGTRLLVL.

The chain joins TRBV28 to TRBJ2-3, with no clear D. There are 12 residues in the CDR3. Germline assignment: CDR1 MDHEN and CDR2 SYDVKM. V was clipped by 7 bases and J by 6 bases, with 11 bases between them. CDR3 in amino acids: CASKVPADTQYF. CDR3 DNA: TGTGCCAGCAAGGTTCCCGCGGATACGCAGTATTTT.

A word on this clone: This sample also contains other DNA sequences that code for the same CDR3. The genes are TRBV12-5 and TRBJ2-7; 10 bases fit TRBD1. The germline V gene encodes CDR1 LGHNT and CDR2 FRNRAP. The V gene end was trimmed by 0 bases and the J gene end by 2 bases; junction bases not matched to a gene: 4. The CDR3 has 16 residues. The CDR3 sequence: CASGLVLGQGPYEQYF. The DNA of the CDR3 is TGTGCTAGTGGTTTGGTACTGGGACAGGGGCCCTACGAGCAGTACTTC. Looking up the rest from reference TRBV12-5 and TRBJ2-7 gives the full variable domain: DARVTQTPRHKVTEMGQEVTMRCQPILGHNTVFWYRQTMMQGLELLAYFRNRAPLDDSGMPKDRFSAEMPDATLATLKIQPSEPRDSAVYFCASGLVLGQGPYEQYFGPGTRLTVT.

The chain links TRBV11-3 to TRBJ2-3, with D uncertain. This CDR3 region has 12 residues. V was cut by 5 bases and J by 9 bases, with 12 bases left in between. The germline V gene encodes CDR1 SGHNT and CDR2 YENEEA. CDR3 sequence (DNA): TGTGCCAGCAGCCCTCAACTCAGAACGCAGTATTTT. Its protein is CASSPQLRTQYF.

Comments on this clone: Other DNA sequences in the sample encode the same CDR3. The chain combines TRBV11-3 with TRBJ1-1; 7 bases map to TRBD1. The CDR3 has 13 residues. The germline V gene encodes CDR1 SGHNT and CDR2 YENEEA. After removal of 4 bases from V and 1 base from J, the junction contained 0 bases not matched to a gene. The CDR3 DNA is TGTGCCAGCAGCTGGACAGGGAACACTGAAGCTTTCTTT. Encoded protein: CASSWTGNTEAFF.

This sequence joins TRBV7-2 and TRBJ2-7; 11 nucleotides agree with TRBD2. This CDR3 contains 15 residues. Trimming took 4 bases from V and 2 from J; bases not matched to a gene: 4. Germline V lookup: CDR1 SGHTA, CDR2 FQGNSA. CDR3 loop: CASSSLAGATYEQYF. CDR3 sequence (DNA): TGTGCCAGCAGCTCACTAGCGGGAGCGACCTACGAGCAGTACTTC. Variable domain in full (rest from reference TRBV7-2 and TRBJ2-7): GAGVSQSPSNKVTEKGKDVELRCDPISGHTALYWYRQSLGQGLEFLIYFQGNSAPDKSGLPSDRFSAERTGGSVSTLTIQRTQQEDSAVYLCASSSLAGATYEQYFGPGTRLTVT.

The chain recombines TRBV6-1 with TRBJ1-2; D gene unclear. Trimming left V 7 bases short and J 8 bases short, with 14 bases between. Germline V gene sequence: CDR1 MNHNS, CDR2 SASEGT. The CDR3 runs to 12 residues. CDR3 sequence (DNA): TGTGCCAGCAAGGAGTCAAAGCAGGGCTACACCTTC. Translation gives CASKESKQGYTF.

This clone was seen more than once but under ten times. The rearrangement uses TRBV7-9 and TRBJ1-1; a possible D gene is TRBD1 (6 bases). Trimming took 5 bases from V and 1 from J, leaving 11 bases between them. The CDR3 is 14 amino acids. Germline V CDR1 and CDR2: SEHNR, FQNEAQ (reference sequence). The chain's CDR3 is CASSPTGKNTEAFF. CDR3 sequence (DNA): TGTGCCAGCAGCCCCACAGGGAAGAACACTGAAGCTTTCTTT.

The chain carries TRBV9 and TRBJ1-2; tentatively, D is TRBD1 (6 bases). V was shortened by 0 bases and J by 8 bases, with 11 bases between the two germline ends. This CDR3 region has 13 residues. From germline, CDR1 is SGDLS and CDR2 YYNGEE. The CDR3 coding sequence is TGTGCCAGCAGCGTAGAGTTACAGGGCGGCTACACCTTC. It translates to CASSVELQGGYTF.

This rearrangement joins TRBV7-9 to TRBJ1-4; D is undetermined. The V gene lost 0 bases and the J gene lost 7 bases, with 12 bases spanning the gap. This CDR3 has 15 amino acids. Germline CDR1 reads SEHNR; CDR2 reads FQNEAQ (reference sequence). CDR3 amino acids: CASSLAGPLSEKLFF. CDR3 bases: TGTGCCAGCAGCTTAGCGGGCCCCCTATCTGAAAAACTGTTTTTT. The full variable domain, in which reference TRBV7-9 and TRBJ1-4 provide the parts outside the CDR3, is DTGVSQNPRHKITKRGQNVTFRCDPISEHNRLYWYRQTLGQGPEFLTYFQNEAQLEKSRLLSDRFSAERPKGSFSTLEIQRTEQGDSAMYLCASSLAGPLSEKLFFGSGTQLSVL.

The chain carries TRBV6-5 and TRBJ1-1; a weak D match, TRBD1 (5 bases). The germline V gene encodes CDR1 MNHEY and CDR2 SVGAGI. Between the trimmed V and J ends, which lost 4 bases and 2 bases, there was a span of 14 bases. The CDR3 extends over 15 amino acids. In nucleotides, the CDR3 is TGTGCCAGCAGTTGGGAGGGGCTCCCAAACACTGAAGCTTTCTTT. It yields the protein CASSWEGLPNTEAFF.